The present entry profiles one T cell receptor (beta chain) with its context. No antigen is known for it. No qualities accompany the bases; no much larger clone lies one base away. The CDR3 numbers 16 residues from cysteine through phenylalanine. This entry keeps only the CDR3 DNA: 48 bases, framed from base 1. Taken from the germline V gene (reference sequence), the CDR1 and CDR2 loops are GTSNPN and SVGIG. Trimming costs V 2 bases and J 5 bases, and their ends lie 21 bases apart. The cohort was made up of under 800 healthy bone marrow donors. All cohort members were sampled while nominally healthy, although unrecorded immune exposures were likely present. The donor tested CMV seropositive and was one of the 289 seropositive cohort members. Each donor provided a peripheral blood sample, and peripheral blood mononuclear cells were used for TCR beta sequencing. Genomic DNA was extracted from the blood cell samples with the Qiagen DNeasy Blood Extraction Kit.

The sample originates from a study of cytomegalovirus exposure and HLA in healthy donors (dated by TCRdb to about 2017). Study-wide context: An earlier analysis of 587 of the donors reported approximately 290 Gb of sequence data and approximately 110 million unique TCR beta sequences from 150 million to 200 million T cells. An early release that covered roughly 600 HLA-typed donors contained about 300 gigabases of sequencing data and some 87 million unique TCR sequences. Of the roughly 400 genotyped donors, approximately 80% were placed in the genetic ancestry cluster associated with self-reported Caucasian donors. The study was designed to test whether signatures of past pathogen exposure could be identified by cataloging public T cell receptors. The study used immunosequencing to profile the T cell repertoires of approximately 630 subjects and linked those repertoires to cytomegalovirus serostatus. Along with the roughly 700-subject first cohort, a separate validation cohort of around 110 different subjects was used. High-throughput TCR immunosequencing, statistical association of individual TCRs with disease status, and machine learning were combined to predict cytomegalovirus infection status. A later analysis re-analyzed previously published TCR beta repertoires from hundreds of donors and added high-resolution HLA genotyping to study TCR occurrence patterns. Rather than using new phenotypic data, the later analysis identified candidate immune exposures from TCR beta sequences and from how often those sequences occurred across donors. An earlier analysis of roughly 600 of the donors used high-throughput TCR beta sequencing to judge whether each TCR beta V gene segment behaved as functional or pseudogenic. Donor age, sex, ethnicity and CMV serostatus were collected together with the repertoire data. Genome-wide SNP genotypes for about three fifths of the roughly 700 donors were used in a later genetic analysis, which treated that subset as a discovery cohort. Every repertoire in the discovery cohort had been generated on one and the same sequencing platform. Both class I and class II loci were covered by HLA typing, at four-digit resolution. Typing coverage differed by locus: A, B, C, DRB1 and DQB1 were typed in roughly 629-630 donors, DQA1 in approximately 520, DPA1 in around 610, and DPB1 in approximately 450. Because of strong linkage in the cohort, four to six DR-DQ haplotypes were treated as single units for association and clustering. Across 300 to 500 genotyped donors of the cohort, an average of about 250,000 unique TCR beta nucleotide sequences per donor were sequenced, and roughly 20% of those sequences were non-productive.

Summary of the overall study and its limitations: According to a later analysis, parvovirus B19, influenza, CMV and Epstein-Barr virus appeared linked to several top co-occurrence clusters. At a false discovery rate of 0.05, a later analysis linked around 15,000 TCR beta sequences to specific HLA alleles. Assigning TCR associations to individual alleles was difficult when HLA alleles, especially DR and DQ, strongly co-occurred. In this cohort, only TCR beta chains were sequenced, and detectable features were limited by the absence of alpha or paired-chain data. A few of the identified cytomegalovirus-associated TCR beta chains were confirmed in vitro to be specific for cytomegalovirus antigens. A further reported finding was that TCR beta sequences accurately predicted the HLA-A and HLA-B alleles for most subjects in the first cohort. In a later analysis, most CMV-associated TCR beta chains were found to appear HLA-restricted, with HLA associations seemingly driven largely by CMV exposure. Sequencing depth was assumed to be roughly uniform across donors in the presence/absence analyses, though that assumption may not hold. An association between a missense DCLRE1C variant and V-gene and J-gene trimming of TCR beta chains was found in a later genetic analysis and replicated in an independent cohort. In an earlier analysis of roughly 560 of the donors, most TCR beta V segments were observed in productive rearrangements about 90% or about 30% of the time, broadly matching IMGT annotations. HLA typing was unavailable for some donors at each locus, so association tests used only the typed subset. Linkage disequilibrium might explain the correlated functional status among segregating V segments, but an unknown experimental factor could not be ruled out. Compared with the 666-donor mean, donors in an Asian-associated ancestry cluster had fewer N-insertions in productive TCRs, according to a later genetic analysis. Most TCR sequences were observed very rarely across donors, whereas some public TCRs were present in many individuals. A later analysis found that HLA-associated TCR beta chains were more clonally expanded and had lower generation probabilities than equally common non-associated chains. The classifier was reported to diagnose cytomegalovirus status with high specificity and sensitivity in both the original and validation cohorts. Because the 87-base-pair reads could not distinguish some IMGT-functional V segments, including TRBV6-2 and TRBV6-3, those segments were excluded. A group of highly shared sequence variants was considered likely to be a technical artifact of the sequencing pipeline. A total of roughly 160 TCR beta chains were listed by the study as associated with cytomegalovirus. Immune exposure information for the cohort was limited to CMV serostatus. The authors suggested that the approach could potentially be extended to other disease states and immunological phenotypes. The earlier analysis of about 600 of the donors excluded roughly 17 rarely observed V segments, including chromosome 9 orphons, because counts were too low. In a later analysis, the rate of TCR association differed among HLA loci, with DRB1 alleles having the most associated TCRs and HLA-C alleles having the fewest.

Libraries were built with the immunoSEQ multiplex PCR assay. A mixture of 60 forward primers for TCR Vbeta segments and 13 reverse primers for TCR Jbeta segments was used in the multiplex PCR. A multiplex PCR assay on genomic DNA amplified the CDR3 region of rearranged TCR beta genes. The amplified TCR beta libraries were sequenced on the Illumina HiSeq System as 87-base-pair reads. The source study handled its data this way. Across the 500 to 750 repertoires, a later analysis counted 80 million or so unique TCR beta chains, around 10 million of which were shared by at least two donors. Raw reads were error-corrected and collapsed into unique sequences with a nearest-neighbor algorithm that merged closely related sequences to remove PCR and sequencing errors. V, D and J gene segments were assigned by aligning CDR3 sequences to IMGT reference sequences. For a sequence to be retained, at least a six-nucleotide match to both a V gene segment and a J gene segment was required. A rearrangement was called productive if the CDR3 had no stop codons and remained in frame with V and J, and every other rearrangement was called non-productive. CDR3 was defined according to IMGT convention as the region running from the second conserved V-encoded cysteine to the conserved J-encoded phenylalanine. The earlier analysis of roughly 590 of the donors excluded any sequence lacking an unambiguous match to a single V gene segment. In an earlier analysis of approximately 590 of the donors, V segments were called functional above 56.7% productive rearrangements and were called segregating when the between-donor standard deviation exceeded 5%. A statistical classification framework was built to diagnose cytomegalovirus status from the catalog of TCR beta chain sequences. In a later analysis, TCR nucleotide sequences were compared against IMGT/GENE-DB human TR gene sequences so that V and J genes could be assigned. The TCRdist pipeline was used in a later analysis to assign CDR3 sequences and most-parsimonious VDJ recombination scenarios. In a later analysis, each TCR beta chain was defined by its CDR3 amino acid sequence together with its V-gene family, and reads without a unique V-gene family were excluded. In a later analysis, 500 to 700 highly shared, low-generation-probability nucleotide sequences were removed to address suspected cross-contamination and a sequencing artifact. In a later analysis, a clonal expansion index was calculated for each public chain from normalized within-repertoire ranks of inferred template counts. Generation probabilities in a later analysis came from a VDJ recombination model fitted to out-of-frame rearrangements, and those results were checked against IGoR. Hypergeometric tests were used in a later analysis to score TCR-TCR, TCR-HLA and TCR-CMV co-occurrence, with a repertoire-size bias correction applied to the TCR pairs. A later analysis estimated false discovery rates by permuting HLA or CMV assignments 20 times. In a later analysis, co-occurring TCRs were grouped using DBSCAN, and TCRdist sequence similarity was added for clustering within HLA-allele-positive subsets. Repertoires with fewer than 30,000 or more than 120,000 public chains, plus five repertoires with anomalous nucleotide sharing, were excluded from co-occurrence clustering. The table comes from immuneACCESS by way of TCRdb, which keeps in-frame sequences with V and J called. Part of the clones is missing from these tables; in studies checked, under half for an unresolved V gene and the rest for unknown reasons. V, J and clone size were drawn from that table, and D and trimming were deduced from the DNA. The table for this sample lists about 120,000 clones; 65% to 80% of them were counted only once. The ten largest clonotypes hold under 5% of the sample.

Sequencing input: PBMCs. This clonotype was obtained from a male donor in good health and CMV-seropositive. The chain was built from TRBV30 and TRBJ1-1; confidence is insufficient to name the D gene. The CDR3 reads as follows: CAWSTDGAIRGTEAFF. In nucleotide form, the sequence is TGTGCCTGGAGTACGGACGGTGCCATCCGGGGAACTGAAGCTTTCTTT.